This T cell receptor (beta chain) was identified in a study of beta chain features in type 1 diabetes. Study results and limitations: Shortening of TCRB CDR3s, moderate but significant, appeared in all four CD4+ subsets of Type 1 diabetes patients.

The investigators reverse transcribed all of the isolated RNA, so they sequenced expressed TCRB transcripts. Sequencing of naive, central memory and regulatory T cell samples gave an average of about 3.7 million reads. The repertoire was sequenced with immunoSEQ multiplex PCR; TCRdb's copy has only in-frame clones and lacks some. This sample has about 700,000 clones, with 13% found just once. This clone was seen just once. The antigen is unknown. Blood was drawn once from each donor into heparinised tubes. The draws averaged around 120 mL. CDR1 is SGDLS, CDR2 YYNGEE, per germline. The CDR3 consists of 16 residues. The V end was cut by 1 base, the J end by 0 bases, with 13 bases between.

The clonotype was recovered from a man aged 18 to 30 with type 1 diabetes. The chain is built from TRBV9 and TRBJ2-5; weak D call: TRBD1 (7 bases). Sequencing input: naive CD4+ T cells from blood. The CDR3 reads CASSVNPGGYQETQYF. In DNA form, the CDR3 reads TGTGCCAGCAGCGTAAACCCAGGGGGGTACCAAGAGACCCAGTACTTC.